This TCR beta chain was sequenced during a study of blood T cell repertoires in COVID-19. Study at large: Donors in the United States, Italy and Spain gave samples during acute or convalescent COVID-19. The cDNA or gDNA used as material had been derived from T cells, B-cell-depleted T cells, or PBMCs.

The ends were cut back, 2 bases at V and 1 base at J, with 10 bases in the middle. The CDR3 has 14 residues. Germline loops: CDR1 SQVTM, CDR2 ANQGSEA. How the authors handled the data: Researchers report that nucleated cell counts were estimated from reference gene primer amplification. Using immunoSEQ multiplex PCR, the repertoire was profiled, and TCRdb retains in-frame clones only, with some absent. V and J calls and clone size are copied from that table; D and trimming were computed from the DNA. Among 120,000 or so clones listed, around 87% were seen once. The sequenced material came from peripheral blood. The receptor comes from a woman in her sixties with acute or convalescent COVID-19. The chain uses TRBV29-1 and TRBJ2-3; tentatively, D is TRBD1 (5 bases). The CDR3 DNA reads TGCAGCGTTGAACACAGGAGAGGCACAGATACGCAGTATTTT. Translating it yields CSVEHRRGTDTQYF.